The 24 T cell receptor beta chains below come from one sample, sequenced in a study of early T cells in non-severe SARS-CoV-2 infection. TCRdb processed the 5' RACE reads anew with MiXCR; each CDR3 protein has one entry. This table holds about 71,000 distinct CDR3 sequences, roughly 13% found once. What was sequenced was whole blood. The source of these receptors is an adult who was a healthcare worker with PCR-confirmed SARS-CoV-2 infection or an uninfected control (not recorded which).

This chain uses TRBV29-1 with TRBJ2-1; 10 bases are a match to TRBD1. The CDR3 runs 13 residues. V dropped 7 bases and J dropped 9; count of bases not matched to a gene: 9. CDR1 and CDR2 (germline): SQVTM, ANQGSEA. CDR3 sequence reads: CSATRTGGSEQFF. The CDR3 bases are TGCAGCGCCACAAGGACAGGGGGGAGTGAGCAGTTCTTC.

This clonotype was found once. The rearrangement uses TRBV7-9 and TRBJ2-3; possibly TRBD2 for D (5 bases). Trimming cost V 8 bases and J 2 bases, with 14 bases left between them. CDR3 size: 14 residues. CDR1 SEHNR and CDR2 FQNEAQ come from the germline V gene (reference sequence). The CDR3 region has the DNA TGTGCCAGCCTCGCGGGCAGTAACACAGATACGCAGTATTTT. Its translation: CASLAGSNTDTQYF.

The chain couples TRBV5-4 to TRBJ2-5; D is ambiguous. Germline V gene lookup returns CDR1 SGHNT and CDR2 YYREEE (reference sequence). V was pared by 4 bases and J by 2 bases, with 12 bases between. CDR3 length: 14 amino acids. CDR3 sequence (DNA): TGTGCCAGCAGCGGCCCGAAGAATCAAGAGACCCAGTACTTC. Translated, it gives CASSGPKNQETQYF.

The sample holds many counts of this clonotype. The J gene is TRBJ2-3, the V gene TRBV7-3; D not certain. V lost 1 base and J 2 bases, leaving 7 bases between the germline ends. CDR1 and CDR2 (germline): SGHTA, FQGTGA. This CDR3 region has 14 residues. Written as DNA, the CDR3 is TGTGCCAGCAGCTTAATGGGGTCCACAGATACGCAGTATTTT. This translates into CASSLMGSTDTQYF.

This clonotype was counted a few times. The V and J genes are TRBV12-3 or TRBV12-4 and TRBJ2-5, with TRBD1 matching over 7 bases. The CDR3 contains 14 residues. The V and J ends lost 0 bases and 3 bases, in that order; junction bases with no gene match: 1. The CDR3 coding sequence is TGTGCCAGCAGTTTAGCCGGGACAGAAGAGACCCAGTACTTC. Its translation: CASSLAGTEETQYF.

CDR3 in amino acids: CASSAEGTTEAFF. The CDR3, as DNA: TGTGCCAGCAGCGCCGAGGGGACCACTGAAGCTTTCTTT. This sequence joins TRBV9 and TRBJ1-1; perhaps TRBD1 as D (5 bases). V was cut by 3 bases and J by 4 bases, with 10 bases left in between. This CDR3 is built from 13 residues. Germline CDR1 and CDR2: SGDLS and YYNGEE.

This clonotype was counted only a few times. The chain has TRBV11-2 and TRBJ1-6; D might be TRBD1 (5 bases). Deletions cut 2 bases from V and 6 bases from J, with 14 bases between. Germline V gives CDR1 SGHAT, CDR2 FQNNGV. The CDR3 sequence is 16 residues long. The DNA for the CDR3 is TGTGCCAGCAGCTTAACAGGCCGCCTTCCTAATTCACCCCTCCACTTT. Translation: CASSLTGRLPNSPLHF. The entire variable domain, with the rest obtained from reference TRBV11-2 and TRBJ1-6, is as follows: EAGVAQSPRYKIIEKRQSVAFWCNPISGHATLYWYQQILGQGPKLLIQFQNNGVVDDSQLPKDRFSAERLKGVDSTLKIQPAKLEDSAVYLCASSLTGRLPNSPLHFGNGTRLTVT.

As regards this clonotype: One end of the junction does not line up with germline, which may come from a read error. The rearrangement joins TRBV5-6 to TRBJ2-3; 14 bases map to TRBD2. Germline assignment: CDR1 SGHDT and CDR2 YYEEEE. The CDR3 length is 16 residues. CDR3 DNA: TGTGTCAGCAGCTGGGGACTAGCGGGGGGCACAGATACGCAGTATTTT. Encoded protein: CVSSWGLAGGTDTQYF.

The chain employs TRBV29-1 and TRBJ2-7; D tentatively reads TRBD1 or TRBD2 (6 bases each). The CDR3 loop spans 12 amino acids. V lost 7 bases and J 7 bases, leaving 17 bases between the germline ends. CDR1 is SQVTM, CDR2 ANQGSEA, per germline. The CDR3 sequence: CSAGAQGREQYF. DNA of the CDR3: TGCAGCGCGGGGGCCCAGGGTCGGGAGCAGTACTTC.

This chain connects TRBV20-1 to TRBJ1-2, with D uncertain. V lost 1 base and J lost 1, with 7 bases in between. The CDR3 sequence is 13 residues long. Germline V gene data show CDR1 as DFQATT and CDR2 as SNEGSKA (reference sequence). CDR3 sequence reads: CSARVVSNYGYTF. As DNA, the CDR3 is TGCAGTGCTAGAGTCGTCAGTAACTATGGCTACACCTTC.

This clonotype was seen a few times. This chain links TRBV10-3 with TRBJ1-2, with D perhaps TRBD1 (6 bases). Germline assignment: CDR1 ENHRY and CDR2 SYGVKD. This CDR3 region has 16 residues. V was cut by 0 bases and J by 2 bases, with 13 bases left in between. This CDR3 is CAISESVNRENYGYTF. CDR3 in DNA: TGTGCCATCAGTGAGTCGGTGAACAGGGAAAACTATGGCTACACCTTC.

V is TRBV6-6 and J is TRBJ2-2; D is perhaps TRBD2 (7 bases). Trimming cost V 2 bases and J 6 bases, with 22 bases left between them. Germline V gene lookup returns CDR1 MNHNY and CDR2 SVGAGI (reference sequence). The CDR3 is made up of 18 amino acids. CDR3 DNA: TGTGCCAGCAGTTACCCCCCGGGGGGCACCAGGACACCCGGGGAGCTGTTTTTT. Translating gives CASSYPPGGTRTPGELFF.

The chain's CDR3 is CASSRRGPTPDTQYF. The CDR3 DNA sequence: TGTGCCAGCAGCCGGCGGGGGCCCACCCCGGATACGCAGTATTTT. This chain links TRBV28 with TRBJ2-3; tentatively, D is TRBD2 (7 bases). Trimming pared 6 bases from V and 6 bases from J, leaving 19 bases between. Per germline, CDR1 MDHEN and CDR2 SYDVKM. The CDR3 has 15 residues.

This clonotype was counted a single time. The chain employs TRBV19 and TRBJ2-4; D remains unclear. Trimming took off 2 bases at V and 7 bases at J, with 12 bases between the two ends. The CDR3 consists of 14 residues. Germline lookup yields CDR1 LNHDA and CDR2 SQIVND (reference sequence). DNA of the CDR3: TGTGCCAGTAGTATAAAGAGTATCGGGAACATTCAGTACTTC. It translates to CASSIKSIGNIQYF.

This clonotype was seen only a few times. The CDR3 loop reads CASSPQANSYEQYF. CDR3 DNA: TGTGCCAGCAGCCCCCAGGCGAACTCCTACGAGCAGTACTTC. V gene TRBV7-9 combines with J gene TRBJ2-7; D gene uncertain. The germline V and J ends were trimmed by 5 bases and 0 bases, with 11 bases remaining between them. The CDR3 covers 14 residues. Per germline, CDR1 SEHNR and CDR2 FQNEAQ (reference sequence).

The rearrangement uses TRBV9 and TRBJ2-1; D remains unclear. CDR3 length: 14 amino acids. The V gene lost 3 bases and the J gene lost 4 bases, with 11 bases spanning the gap. Germline CDR1 is SGDLS and CDR2 is YYNGEE. The CDR3 DNA is TGTGCCAGCAGCGCAGAGACCGATTACAATGAGCAGTTCTTC. This gives the protein CASSAETDYNEQFF.

The chain has TRBV13 and TRBJ1-3, with D possibly being TRBD1 (6 bases). Trimming shortened V by 5 bases and J by 4 bases, and 21 bases separated the two germline ends. CDR1 and CDR2 from the germline V gene are PRHDT and FYEKMQ (reference sequence). The CDR3 spans 17 residues. DNA of the CDR3: TGTGCCAGCAGCCCGACTAAGGGGGTTCCAGGCGGAAACACCATATATTTT. Residues: CASSPTKGVPGGNTIYF. The full variable domain, in which reference TRBV13 and TRBJ1-3 provide the parts outside the CDR3, is AAGVIQSPRHLIKEKRETATLKCYPIPRHDTVYWYQQGPGQDPQFLISFYEKMQSDKGSIPDRFSAQQFSDYHSELNMSSLELGDSALYFCASSPTKGVPGGNTIYFGEGSWLTVV.

This clonotype appeared a few times. The V and J genes are TRBV11-1 and TRBJ2-1, with D maybe TRBD1 (6 bases). The CDR3 consists of 16 residues. The V and J ends lost 5 bases and 3 bases respectively, with 17 bases between them. Germline V gene sequence: CDR1 SGHAT, CDR2 FQDESV (reference sequence). The CDR3 reads CASSRNRVGNYNEQFF. For the CDR3, the DNA is TGTGCCAGCAGCCGCAACAGGGTTGGGAACTACAATGAGCAGTTCTTC.

This sequence joins TRBV7-2 and TRBJ2-6; no reliable D call. V shed 5 bases and J shed 2 bases, with 4 bases lying between them. Germline V lookup: CDR1 SGHTA, CDR2 FQGNSA. This CDR3 is built from 13 residues. CDR3: CASSPAGANVLTF. The DNA of the CDR3 is TGTGCCAGCAGCCCAGCTGGGGCCAACGTCCTGACTTTC.

The gene calls are TRBV14 and TRBJ2-3; 7 bases are a match to TRBD2. With 2 bases clipped from V and 7 bases from J, the junction kept 6 bases outside the gene matches. CDR1 and CDR2 from the germline V gene are SGHDN and FVKESK. The CDR3 is 14 amino acids. This CDR3 is CASSQSGGRHTQYF. The CDR3 region has the DNA TGTGCCAGCAGCCAATCCGGGGGGAGGCATACGCAGTATTTT. The full variable domain, completed using reference TRBV14 and TRBJ2-3, is EAGVTQFPSHSVIEKGQTVTLRCDPISGHDNLYWYRRVMGKEIKFLLHFVKESKQDESGMPNNRFLAERTGGTYSTLKVQPAELEDSGVYFCASSQSGGRHTQYFGPGTRLTVL.

This clonotype showed up just a few times. The chain links TRBV12-3 or TRBV12-4 to TRBJ1-2; possible D gene TRBD1, 5 bases. The CDR3 extends over 14 amino acids. Trimming took 4 bases from V and 10 from J, leaving 19 bases between them. In DNA, the CDR3 is TGTGCCAGCAGTTCTAAGGGACTCCCTGGAGTCTACACCTTC. Translated, it gives CASSSKGLPGVYTF.

This clonotype was seen a few times. This CDR3 is CASSPSYGTGANEQYF. CDR3 in DNA: TGCGCCAGCAGCCCATCGTACGGGACAGGGGCCAACGAGCAGTACTTC. V usage is TRBV4-1 and J usage is TRBJ2-7, with TRBD1 matching over 10 bases. The junction had 11 bases not matched to a gene; V was cut back by 4 bases and J by 5 bases. Per germline, CDR1 MGHRA and CDR2 YSYEKL. The CDR3 runs 16 residues.

This clonotype has at least ten counts. The V call is TRBV29-1, the J call TRBJ2-4; D is undetermined. V lost 4 bases and J lost 1, with 8 bases in between. The CDR3 contains 13 residues. The germline V gene encodes CDR1 SQVTM and CDR2 ANQGSEA. The CDR3 DNA reads TGCAGCGTTGCCCTGGTGGCCAAAAACATTCAGTACTTC. Translation: CSVALVAKNIQYF.

This sequence joins TRBV29-1 and TRBJ2-5; no clear D. Per germline, CDR1 SQVTM and CDR2 ANQGSEA. V lost 6 bases and J 7 bases, leaving 12 bases between the germline ends. The CDR3 loop spans 11 amino acids. The CDR3 region is CSVASAGTQYF. CDR3 sequence (DNA): TGCAGCGTAGCCTCGGCCGGGACCCAGTACTTC.